What follows describes a single TCR beta chain. The data were produced by immunoSEQ multiplex PCR, yet TCRdb's version contains in-frame clones alone and is incomplete. The sample shows about 400,000 clones, nearly 90% of them seen only once. The data belong to a study of blood T cell repertoires in COVID-19. The wider study: Sources were T cells, B-cell-depleted T cells, or PBMCs; the material itself was cDNA or gDNA.

Looked up from germline, CDR1 is MRHNA and CDR2 is SNTAGT. This CDR3 is 14 amino acids long. With 5 bases removed from V and 6 bases from J, the gap between germline ends came to 11 bases. This sequence was found in a woman between 40 and 50 years old with acute COVID-19. The chain joins TRBV6-4 to TRBJ1-6, with a weak D call TRBD1 (5 bases). The sample was PBMCs or T cells enriched from blood (not recorded which). The CDR3 DNA reads TGTGCCAGCAGTCCAGGGTTTGGTAATTCACCCCTCCACTTT. It codes for CASSPGFGNSPLHF.